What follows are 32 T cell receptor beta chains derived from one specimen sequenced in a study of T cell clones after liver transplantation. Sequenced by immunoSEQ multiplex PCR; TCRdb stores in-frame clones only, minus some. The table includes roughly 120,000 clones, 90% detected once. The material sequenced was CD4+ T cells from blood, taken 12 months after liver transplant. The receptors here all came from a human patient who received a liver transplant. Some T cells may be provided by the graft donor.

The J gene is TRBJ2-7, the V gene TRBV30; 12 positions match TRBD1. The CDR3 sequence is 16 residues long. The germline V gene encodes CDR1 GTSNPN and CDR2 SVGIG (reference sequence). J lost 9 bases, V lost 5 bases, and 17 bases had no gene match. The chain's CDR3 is CAWAPKSGTGGGGQYF. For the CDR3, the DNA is TGTGCCTGGGCCCCGAAATCCGGGACAGGGGGCGGGGGGCAGTACTTC. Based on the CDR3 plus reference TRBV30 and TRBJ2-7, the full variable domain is SQTIHQWPATLVQPVGSPLSLECTVEGTSNPNLYWYRQAAGRGLQLLFYSVGIGQISSEVPQNLSASRPQDRQFILSSKKLLLSDSGFYLCAWAPKSGTGGGGQYFGPGTRLTVT.

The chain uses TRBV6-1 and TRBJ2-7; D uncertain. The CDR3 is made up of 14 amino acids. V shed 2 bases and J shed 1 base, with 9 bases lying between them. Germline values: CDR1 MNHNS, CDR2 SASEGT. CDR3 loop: CASSEQGVSYEQYF. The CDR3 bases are TGTGCCAGCAGTGAACAAGGAGTATCCTACGAGCAGTACTTC.

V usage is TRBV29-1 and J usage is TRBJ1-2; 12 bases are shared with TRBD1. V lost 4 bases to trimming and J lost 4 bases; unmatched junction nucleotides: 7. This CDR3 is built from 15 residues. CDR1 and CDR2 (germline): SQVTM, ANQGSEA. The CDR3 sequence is CSVGLRDRGLYGYTF. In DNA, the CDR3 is TGCAGCGTTGGGTTAAGGGACAGGGGGCTCTATGGCTACACCTTC. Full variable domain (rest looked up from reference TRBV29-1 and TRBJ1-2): SAVISQKPSRDICQRGTSLTIQCQVDSQVTMMFWYRQQPGQSLTLIATANQGSEATYESGFVIDKFPISRPNLTFSTLTVSNMSPEDSSIYLCSVGLRDRGLYGYTFGSGTRLTVV.

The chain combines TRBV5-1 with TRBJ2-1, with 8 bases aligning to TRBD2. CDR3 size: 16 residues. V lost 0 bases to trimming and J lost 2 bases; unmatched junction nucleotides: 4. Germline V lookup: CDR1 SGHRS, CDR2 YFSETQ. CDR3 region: CASSLGGTRPYNEQFF. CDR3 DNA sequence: TGCGCCAGCAGCTTGGGCGGGACTAGACCCTACAATGAGCAGTTCTTC.

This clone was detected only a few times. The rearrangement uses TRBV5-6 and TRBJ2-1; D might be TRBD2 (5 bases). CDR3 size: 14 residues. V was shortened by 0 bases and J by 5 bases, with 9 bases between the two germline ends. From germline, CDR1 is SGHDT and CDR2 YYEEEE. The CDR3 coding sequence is TGTGCCAGCAGCTTGGTTAACGGGAACAATGAGCAGTTCTTC. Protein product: CASSLVNGNNEQFF.

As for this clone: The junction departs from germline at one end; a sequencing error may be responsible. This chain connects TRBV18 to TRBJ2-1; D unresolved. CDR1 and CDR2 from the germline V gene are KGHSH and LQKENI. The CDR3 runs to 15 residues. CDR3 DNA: TGTGCCAGCTCACCAGGGCAATCGTCCTTCAATGAGCAGTTCTTC. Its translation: CASSPGQSSFNEQFF.

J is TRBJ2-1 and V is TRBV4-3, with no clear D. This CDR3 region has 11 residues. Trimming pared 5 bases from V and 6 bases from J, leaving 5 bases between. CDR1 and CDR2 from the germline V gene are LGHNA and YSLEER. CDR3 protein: CASSFRNEQFF. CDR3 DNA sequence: TGCGCCAGCAGCTTTCGCAATGAGCAGTTCTTC.

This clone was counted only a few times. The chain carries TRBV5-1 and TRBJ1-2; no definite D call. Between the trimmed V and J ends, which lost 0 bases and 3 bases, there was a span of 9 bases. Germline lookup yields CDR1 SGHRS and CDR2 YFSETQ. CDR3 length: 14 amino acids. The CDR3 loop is CASSLAPAYYGYTF. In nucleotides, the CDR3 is TGCGCCAGCAGCTTGGCGCCGGCCTACTATGGCTACACCTTC.

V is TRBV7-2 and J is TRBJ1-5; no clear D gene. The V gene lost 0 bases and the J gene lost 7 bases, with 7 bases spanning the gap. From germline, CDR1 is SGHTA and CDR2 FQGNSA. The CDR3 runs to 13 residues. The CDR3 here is CASSLAGRQPQHF. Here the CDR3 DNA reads TGTGCCAGCAGCTTAGCGGGTCGGCAGCCCCAGCATTTT.

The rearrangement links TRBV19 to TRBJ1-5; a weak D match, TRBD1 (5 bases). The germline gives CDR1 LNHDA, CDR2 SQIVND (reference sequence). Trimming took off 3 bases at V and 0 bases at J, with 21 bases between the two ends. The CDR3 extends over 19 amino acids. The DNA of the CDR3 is TGTGCCAGTAGTATCCCCTTCTTCAGGGCCGTTAATAGCAATCAGCCCCAGCATTTT. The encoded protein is CASSIPFFRAVNSNQPQHF.

The CDR3 DNA follows: TGTGCCAGCAGTGATATGGGGAACCACGAGCAGTACTTC. Encoded protein: CASSDMGNHEQYF. This chain joins TRBV2 and TRBJ2-7; D call uncertain. V lost 3 bases to trimming and J lost 5 bases, with 11 bases between them. Germline V lookup: CDR1 SNHLY, CDR2 FYNNEI. This CDR3 is 13 amino acids long.

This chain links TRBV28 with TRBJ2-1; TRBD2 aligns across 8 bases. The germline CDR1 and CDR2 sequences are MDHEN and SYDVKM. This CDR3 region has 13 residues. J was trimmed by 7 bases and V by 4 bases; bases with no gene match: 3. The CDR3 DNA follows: TGTGCCAGCAGTTCTCCTAGCGGGAATGAGCAGTTCTTC. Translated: CASSSPSGNEQFF.

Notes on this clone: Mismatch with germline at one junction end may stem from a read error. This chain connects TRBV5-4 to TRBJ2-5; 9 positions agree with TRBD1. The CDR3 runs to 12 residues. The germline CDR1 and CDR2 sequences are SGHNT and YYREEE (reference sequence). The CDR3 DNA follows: TGTGCCAGCAGCTTGCCCGGGACAGGGTGGGACTTC. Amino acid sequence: CASSLPGTGWDF.

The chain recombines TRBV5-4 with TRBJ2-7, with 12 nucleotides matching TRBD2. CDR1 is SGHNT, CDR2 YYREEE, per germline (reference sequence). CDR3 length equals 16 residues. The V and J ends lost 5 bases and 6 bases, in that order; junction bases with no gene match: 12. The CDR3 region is CASSYTKTSGSLEQYF. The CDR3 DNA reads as TGTGCCAGCAGTTACACCAAGACTAGCGGGAGTCTCGAGCAGTACTTC.

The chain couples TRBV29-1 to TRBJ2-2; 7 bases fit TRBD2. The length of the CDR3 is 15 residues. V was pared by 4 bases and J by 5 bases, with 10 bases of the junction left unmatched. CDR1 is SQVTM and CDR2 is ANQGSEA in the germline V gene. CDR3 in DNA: TGCAGCGTTGGACCAGCGGGACGGGGGACCGGGGAGCTGTTTTTT. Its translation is CSVGPAGRGTGELFF.

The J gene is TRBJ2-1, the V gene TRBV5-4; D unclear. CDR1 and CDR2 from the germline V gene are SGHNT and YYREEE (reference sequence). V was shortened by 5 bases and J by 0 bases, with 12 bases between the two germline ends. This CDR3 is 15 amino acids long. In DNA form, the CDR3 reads TGTGCCAGCAGATACGACGCCAGCTCCTACAATGAGCAGTTCTTC. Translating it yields CASRYDASSYNEQFF.

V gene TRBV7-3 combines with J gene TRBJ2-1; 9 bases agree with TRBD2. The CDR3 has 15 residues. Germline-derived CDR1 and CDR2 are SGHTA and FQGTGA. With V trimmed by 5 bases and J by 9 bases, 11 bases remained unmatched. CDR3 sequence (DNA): TGTGCCAGCAGCCCTCAGGGCGGGAGGGCCGGTGAGCAGTTCTTC. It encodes CASSPQGGRAGEQFF.

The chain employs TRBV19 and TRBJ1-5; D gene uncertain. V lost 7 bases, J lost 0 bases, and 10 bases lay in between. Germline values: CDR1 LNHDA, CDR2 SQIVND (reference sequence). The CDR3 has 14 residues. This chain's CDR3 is CASNYRDSNQPQHF. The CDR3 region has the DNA TGTGCCAGTAATTATCGAGATAGCAATCAGCCCCAGCATTTT.

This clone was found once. The CDR3 here is CASRGHALGKEQYF. DNA for the CDR3: TGTGCCAGCAGAGGACACGCGTTAGGGAAGGAGCAGTACTTC. The chain carries TRBV5-8 and TRBJ2-7; a possible D gene is TRBD1 (5 bases). This CDR3 comprises 14 residues. Germline V lookup: CDR1 SGHTS, CDR2 YDEGEE. V was clipped by 5 bases and J by 7 bases, with 19 bases between them.

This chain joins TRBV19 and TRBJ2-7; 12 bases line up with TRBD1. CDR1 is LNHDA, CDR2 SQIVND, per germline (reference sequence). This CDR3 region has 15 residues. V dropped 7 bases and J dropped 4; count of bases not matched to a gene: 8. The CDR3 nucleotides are TGTGCCAGTAAACGTGGGACAGGGGGCGCGTACGAGCAGTACTTC. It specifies CASKRGTGGAYEQYF.

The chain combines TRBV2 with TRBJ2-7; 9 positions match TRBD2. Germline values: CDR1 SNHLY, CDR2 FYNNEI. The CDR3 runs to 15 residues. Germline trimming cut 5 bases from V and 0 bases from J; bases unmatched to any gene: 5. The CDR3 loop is CASSTRLADSYEQYF. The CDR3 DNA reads TGTGCCAGCAGTACTAGACTAGCGGACTCCTACGAGCAGTACTTC.

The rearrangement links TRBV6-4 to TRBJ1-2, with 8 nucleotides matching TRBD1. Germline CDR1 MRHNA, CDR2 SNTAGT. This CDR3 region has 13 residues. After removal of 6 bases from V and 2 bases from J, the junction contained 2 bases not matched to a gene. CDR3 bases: TGTGCCAGCAGCAGGACAGGGAACTATGGCTACACCTTC. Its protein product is CASSRTGNYGYTF.

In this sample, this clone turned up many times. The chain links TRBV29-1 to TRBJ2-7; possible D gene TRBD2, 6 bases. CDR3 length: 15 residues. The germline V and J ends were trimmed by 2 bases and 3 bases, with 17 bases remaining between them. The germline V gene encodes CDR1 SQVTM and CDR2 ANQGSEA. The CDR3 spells CSVELPGLQRYEQYF. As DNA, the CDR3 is TGCAGCGTTGAACTACCGGGACTTCAACGCTACGAGCAGTACTTC.

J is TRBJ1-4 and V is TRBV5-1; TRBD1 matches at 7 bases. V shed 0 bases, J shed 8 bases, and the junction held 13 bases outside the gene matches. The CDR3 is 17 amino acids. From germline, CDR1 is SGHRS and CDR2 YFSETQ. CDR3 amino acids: CASSLVLTTGTKEKLFF. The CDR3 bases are TGCGCCAGCAGCTTGGTTTTGACGACAGGGACCAAGGAAAAACTGTTTTTT.

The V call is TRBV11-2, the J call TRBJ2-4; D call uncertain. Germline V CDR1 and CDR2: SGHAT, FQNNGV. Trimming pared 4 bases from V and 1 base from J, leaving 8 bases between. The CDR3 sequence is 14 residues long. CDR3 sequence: CASSSLIAKNIQYF. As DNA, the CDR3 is TGTGCCAGCAGCTCCCTTATTGCCAAAAACATTCAGTACTTC.

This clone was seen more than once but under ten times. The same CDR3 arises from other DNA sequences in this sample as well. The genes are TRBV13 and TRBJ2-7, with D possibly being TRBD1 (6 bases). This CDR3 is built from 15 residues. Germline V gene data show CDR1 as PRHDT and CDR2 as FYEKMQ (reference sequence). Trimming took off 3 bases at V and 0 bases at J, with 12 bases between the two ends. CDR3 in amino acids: CASSFGQNPSYEQYF. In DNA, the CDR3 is TGTGCCAGCAGCTTCGGACAGAACCCCTCCTACGAGCAGTACTTC.

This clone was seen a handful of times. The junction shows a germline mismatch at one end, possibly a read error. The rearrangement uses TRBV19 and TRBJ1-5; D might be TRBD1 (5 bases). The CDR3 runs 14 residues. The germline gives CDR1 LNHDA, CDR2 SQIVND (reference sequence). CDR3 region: CASSVDSYNQPQHF. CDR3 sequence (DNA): TGTGCCAGTAGTGTAGACAGCTACAATCAGCCCCAGCATTTT.

Here the CDR3 DNA reads TGTGCCAGCAAAAATTTAGGCGGACGGGAATACAATGAGCAGTTCTTC. It codes for CASKNLGGREYNEQFF. The chain links TRBV27 to TRBJ2-1, with D possibly matching TRBD2 (5 bases). Germline loops: CDR1 MNHEY, CDR2 SMNVEV (reference sequence). Trimming removed 7 bases at V and 4 bases at J, with 20 bases between. This CDR3 region has 16 residues.

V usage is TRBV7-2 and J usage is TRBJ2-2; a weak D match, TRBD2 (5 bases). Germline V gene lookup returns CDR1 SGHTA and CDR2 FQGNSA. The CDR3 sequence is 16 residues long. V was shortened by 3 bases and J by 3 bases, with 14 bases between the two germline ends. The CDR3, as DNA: TGTGCCAGCAGCTTGGAGGAGGTCCGATACACCGGGGAGCTGTTTTTT. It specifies CASSLEEVRYTGELFF. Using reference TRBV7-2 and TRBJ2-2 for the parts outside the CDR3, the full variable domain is GAGVSQSPSNKVTEKGKDVELRCDPISGHTALYWYRQSLGQGLEFLIYFQGNSAPDKSGLPSDRFSAERTGGSVSTLTIQRTQQEDSAVYLCASSLEEVRYTGELFFGEGSRLTVL.

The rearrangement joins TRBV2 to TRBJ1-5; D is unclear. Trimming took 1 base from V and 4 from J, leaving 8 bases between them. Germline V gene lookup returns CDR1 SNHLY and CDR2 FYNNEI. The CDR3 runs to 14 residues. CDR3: CASSEVGRNQPQHF. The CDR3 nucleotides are TGTGCCAGCAGTGAAGTGGGTCGGAATCAGCCCCAGCATTTT.

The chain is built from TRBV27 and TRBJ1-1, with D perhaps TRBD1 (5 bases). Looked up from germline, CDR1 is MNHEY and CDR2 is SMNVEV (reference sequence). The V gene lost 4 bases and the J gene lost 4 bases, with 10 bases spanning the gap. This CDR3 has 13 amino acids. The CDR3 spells CASSSGDGTEAFF. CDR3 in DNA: TGTGCCAGCAGTTCGGGGGACGGCACTGAAGCTTTCTTT.

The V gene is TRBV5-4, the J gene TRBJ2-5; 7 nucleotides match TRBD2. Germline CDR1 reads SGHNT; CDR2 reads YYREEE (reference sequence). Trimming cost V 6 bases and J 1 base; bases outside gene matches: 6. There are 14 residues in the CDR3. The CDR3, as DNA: TGTGCCAGCACCCCGGGGGGAGTCCAAGAGACCCAGTACTTC. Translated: CASTPGGVQETQYF.